This T cell receptor beta chain appears in the sequencing data of a study of blood T cell repertoires in COVID-19. V trimming: 7 bases; J trimming: 2 bases; junction bases outside the gene matches: 4. CDR3 length equals 15 residues. CDR1 SNHLY and CDR2 FYNNEI come from the germline V gene. TCRdb's copy holds only in-frame clones and misses some; the assay was immunoSEQ multiplex PCR. The table lists 200,000 to 250,000 clones, 85% to 90% of them singletons, with 1.3% to 1.5% in the top ten. The TCR originated in a man of 80 years or more with acute or convalescent COVID-19. The chain combines TRBV2 with TRBJ2-1, with TRBD1 matching over 11 bases. The sample consisted of peripheral blood. In DNA form, the CDR3 reads TGTGCCAGCATCAGGGACAGGGGGGCCTACAATGAGCAGTTCTTC. Translating it yields CASIRDRGAYNEQFF.